This T cell receptor (beta chain) was obtained from a study of blood T cell repertoires in COVID-19. V was pared by 4 bases and J by 2 bases, with 14 bases between. CDR1 MNHEY and CDR2 SMNVEV come from the germline V gene (reference sequence). The CDR3 covers 15 residues. Sequencing used immunoSEQ multiplex PCR; TCRdb keeps in-frame clones, though not all of them. The sample carries approximately 220,000 clones, 80% to 90% recorded once. Researchers sorted participants into cohorts using their self-reported clinical history. Recovered participants had two consecutive negative NP/OP PCR tests, healthcare professional clearance, or symptom resolution.

Sequenced material: PBMCs or T cells enriched from blood (not recorded which). This rearrangement joins TRBV27 to TRBJ2-5; tentatively, D is TRBD1 (6 bases). The TCR sequence derives from a man in his thirties or forties who had recovered from COVID-19. The CDR3 coding sequence is TGTGCCAGCAGTTACAGGGTTGCCCCGCAAGAGACCCAGTACTTC. The encoded protein is CASSYRVAPQETQYF.